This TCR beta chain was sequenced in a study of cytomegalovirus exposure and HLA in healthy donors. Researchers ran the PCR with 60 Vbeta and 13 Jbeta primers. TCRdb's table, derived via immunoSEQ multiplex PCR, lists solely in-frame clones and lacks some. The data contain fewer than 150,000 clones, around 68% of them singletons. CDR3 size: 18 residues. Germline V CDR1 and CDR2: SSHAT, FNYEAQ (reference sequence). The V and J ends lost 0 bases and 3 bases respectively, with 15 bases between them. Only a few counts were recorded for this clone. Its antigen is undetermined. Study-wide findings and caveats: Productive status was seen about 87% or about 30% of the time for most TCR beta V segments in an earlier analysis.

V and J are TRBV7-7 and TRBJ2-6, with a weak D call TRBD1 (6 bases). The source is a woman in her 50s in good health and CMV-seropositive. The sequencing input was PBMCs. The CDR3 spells CASSLALLGAGGANVLTF. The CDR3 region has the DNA TGTGCCAGCAGCTTAGCGCTGTTGGGGGCGGGTGGGGCCAACGTCCTGACTTTC. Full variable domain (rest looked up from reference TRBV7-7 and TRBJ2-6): GAGVSQSPRYKVTKRGQDVTLRCDPISSHATLYWYQQALGQGPEFLTYFNYEAQPDKSGLPSDRFSAERPEGSISTLTIQRTEQRDSAMYRCASSLALLGAGGANVLTFGAGSRLTVL.